The 30 T cell receptor beta chains in this list originate from one sample, sequenced in a study of identical twins (dated by TCRdb to about 2016). Library construction relied on 5' RACE. These reads were obtained on an Illumina HiSeq 2000. TCRdb cleaned the public reads at Q25 with fastp, built clones with MiXCR and kept in-frame beta chains. A single entry per CDR3 protein holds the most common genes and DNA from its merged rows. This sample lists hundreds of thousands of distinct CDR3 sequences; 21% were detected once. Of the sample, 4.3% is held by the ten largest clones. These data were also filed under a second study, of T cells expressing NK-cell markers.

Sequenced: PBMCs. These receptors were collected from a woman under 30 in good health.

Note on this clonotype: It may be a read error: a sequence one base away is much more abundant. The chain couples TRBV29-1 to TRBJ2-1; TRBD1 aligns across 9 bases. Trimming cost V 6 bases and J 3 bases; bases outside gene matches: 12. Per germline, CDR1 SQVTM and CDR2 ANQGSEA. This CDR3 contains 16 residues. The CDR3 sequence is CSVRGSTGGIYNEQFF. The CDR3 nucleotides read TGCAGCGTGAGGGGATCGACAGGGGGTATCTACAATGAGCAGTTCTTC.

The chain recombines TRBV29-1 with TRBJ2-5; D is perhaps TRBD2 (5 bases). CDR3 length: 14 residues. Germline V gene data show CDR1 as SQVTM and CDR2 as ANQGSEA. Between the trimmed V and J ends, which lost 0 bases and 5 bases, there was a span of 13 bases. CDR3 in DNA: TGCAGCGTTGAAGATCTGCGGCGCGGGGAGACCCAGTACTTC. Translating it yields CSVEDLRRGETQYF.

The gene calls are TRBV29-1 and TRBJ2-1; TRBD1 might be the D (7 bases). The CDR3 is made up of 14 amino acids. The germline V gene has CDR1 SQVTM and CDR2 ANQGSEA. V shed 3 bases and J shed 9 bases, with 18 bases lying between them. The chain's CDR3 is CSVDQSGGGREQFF. CDR3 nucleotide sequence: TGCAGCGTTGATCAAAGTGGAGGGGGCCGTGAGCAGTTCTTC.

This clonotype was counted a few times. The chain links TRBV9 to TRBJ2-7; D is uncertain. The CDR3 loop spans 15 amino acids. V was trimmed by 0 bases and J by 0 bases, leaving 10 bases between them. CDR1 and CDR2 from the germline V gene are SGDLS and YYNGEE. The CDR3 nucleotides are TGTGCCAGCAGCGTAGCGGCAGGTCACTCCTACGAGCAGTACTTC. Protein product: CASSVAAGHSYEQYF.

The chain couples TRBV7-9 to TRBJ2-7; 8 bases align to TRBD1. The junction had 6 bases not matched to a gene; V was cut back by 11 bases and J by 6 bases. This CDR3 is 11 amino acids long. Germline V lookup: CDR1 SEHNR, CDR2 FQNEAQ (reference sequence). The CDR3 here is CAGMTGVEQYF. The CDR3 DNA follows: TGTGCCGGGATGACAGGGGTCGAGCAGTACTTC.

This rearrangement joins TRBV29-1 to TRBJ1-4; the D is unclear. The germline CDR1 and CDR2 sequences are SQVTM and ANQGSEA. There are 12 residues in the CDR3. V gave up 0 bases and J gave up 4 bases, with 3 bases separating them. The CDR3 coding sequence is TGCAGCGTTGAAGAGGATAATGAAAAACTGTTTTTT. Translating it yields CSVEEDNEKLFF.

A word on this clonotype: One junction end disagrees with the germline gene, perhaps due to a read error. J is TRBJ2-1 and V is TRBV9; TRBD2 matches at 8 bases. CDR3 size: 13 residues. CDR1 SGDLS and CDR2 YYNGEE come from the germline V gene. The CDR3 coding sequence is TGTACCAGCAGCGGGGGCCCATCTAGTGAGCAGTTCTTC. Amino acids: CTSSGGPSSEQFF. Drawing the rest from reference TRBV9 and TRBJ2-1, the complete variable domain is DSGVTQTPKHLITATGQRVTLRCSPRSGDLSVYWYQQSLDQGLQFLIQYYNGEERAKGNILERFSAQQFPDLHSELNLSSLELGDSALYFCTSSGGPSSEQFFGPGTRLTVL.

This clonotype was counted between two and nine times. The chain carries TRBV7-2 and TRBJ2-1; 7 bases line up with TRBD1. The V segment lost 0 bases and the J segment 3 bases; nucleotides outside the gene matches: 5. The CDR3 runs 16 residues. Germline assignment: CDR1 SGHTA and CDR2 FQGNSA. The DNA for the CDR3 is TGTGCCAGCAGCTTAGCGAGGGGGCATCTCTACAATGAGCAGTTCTTC. Its protein is CASSLARGHLYNEQFF.

This clonotype was counted only a few times. The chain couples TRBV6-1 to TRBJ1-5; 7 nucleotides match TRBD1. The junction had 9 bases not matched to a gene; V was cut back by 8 bases and J by 8 bases. Germline CDR1 MNHNS, CDR2 SASEGT. CDR3 length: 13 residues. For the CDR3, the DNA is TGTGCCAGCGGGGCAGGGGGAGACGAGCCCCAGCATTTT. Protein product: CASGAGGDEPQHF.

CDR3 DNA: TGTGCCAGCGGGGTTCGGGATTCTGAGCAGTTCTTC. Its protein is CASGVRDSEQFF. J is TRBJ2-1 and V is TRBV12-3 or TRBV12-4; D perhaps matches TRBD2 (5 bases). The length of the CDR3 is 12 residues. V dropped 8 bases and J dropped 9 bases, with 14 bases sitting between them.

V gene TRBV4-3 combines with J gene TRBJ2-7, with D hard to call. Trimming took off 0 bases at V and 3 bases at J, with 9 bases between the two ends. From germline, CDR1 is LGHNA and CDR2 YSLEER. The CDR3 consists of 14 residues. The CDR3 is CASSQEYENYEQYF. CDR3 DNA: TGCGCCAGCAGCCAAGAATACGAAAACTACGAGCAGTACTTC.

This clonotype was counted between two and nine times. The gene calls are TRBV20-1 and TRBJ2-7; D may be TRBD1 (6 bases). The CDR3 contains 13 residues. Trimming left V 1 base short and J 2 bases short, with 9 bases between. CDR1 DFQATT and CDR2 SNEGSKA come from the germline V gene (reference sequence). The CDR3, as DNA: TGCAGTGCTAGAGGGGGGCACCCCTACGAGCAGTACTTC. This translates into CSARGGHPYEQYF.

This chain connects TRBV5-1 to TRBJ1-2; D not resolved. The length of the CDR3 is 16 residues. The germline V and J ends were trimmed by 0 bases and 0 bases, with 12 bases remaining between them. Germline V CDR1 and CDR2: SGHRS, YFSETQ. The CDR3 nucleotides read TGCGCCAGCAGCTTGGCCCCGCAACACCCTAACTATGGCTACACCTTC. This translates into CASSLAPQHPNYGYTF. The full variable domain, its missing parts supplied by reference TRBV5-1 and TRBJ1-2, is KAGVTQTPRYLIKTRGQQVTLSCSPISGHRSVSWYQQTPGQGLQFLFEYFSETQRNKGNFPGRFSGRQFSNSRSEMNVSTLELGDSALYLCASSLAPQHPNYGYTFGSGTRLTVV.

This clonotype has only a few counts. The chain recombines TRBV7-2 with TRBJ1-2, with no clear D. The CDR3 totals 14 residues. Trimming took 0 bases from V and 1 from J, leaving 6 bases between them. Per germline, CDR1 SGHTA and CDR2 FQGNSA. The CDR3 DNA reads TGTGCCAGCAGCTTAGCGGGATTTAACTATGGCTACACCTTC. It yields the protein CASSLAGFNYGYTF.

The V call is TRBV6-1, the J call TRBJ1-1; D call uncertain. The V gene lost 7 bases and the J gene lost 2 bases, with 5 bases spanning the gap. The CDR3 is 11 residues long. Germline values: CDR1 MNHNS, CDR2 SASEGT. As DNA, the CDR3 is TGTGCCAGCATCGGTAACACTGAAGCTTTCTTT. It codes for CASIGNTEAFF.

In its sample, this clonotype was seen many times. V gene TRBV5-1 combines with J gene TRBJ1-1; D unclear. The germline gives CDR1 SGHRS, CDR2 YFSETQ. Trimming pared 1 base from V and 1 base from J, leaving 11 bases between. The CDR3 has 15 amino acids. CDR3 sequence reads: CASSLSPAGNTEAFF. CDR3 DNA: TGCGCCAGCAGCTTGTCCCCCGCTGGGAACACTGAAGCTTTCTTT.

This clonotype was detected a few times. The rearrangement links TRBV12-3 or TRBV12-4 to TRBJ1-2; TRBD1 aligns across 7 bases. This CDR3 comprises 15 residues. V was pared by 3 bases and J by 4 bases, with 8 bases of the junction left unmatched. CDR3 sequence (DNA): TGTGCCAGCAGTTTTGGGACAGCAATGTTCTATGGCTACACCTTC. Translating it yields CASSFGTAMFYGYTF.

The gene calls are TRBV3-1 and TRBJ2-3; D unresolved. Germline V CDR1 and CDR2: LGHDT, YNNKEL (reference sequence). This CDR3 region has 14 residues. V lost 1 base and J lost 3, with 8 bases in between. The CDR3 nucleotides read TGTGCCAGCAGCCAAGCGCTTAAGACAGATACGCAGTATTTT. Protein sequence: CASSQALKTDTQYF.

This clonotype showed up just a few times. The genes are TRBV29-1 and TRBJ2-1; 10 nucleotides line up with TRBD2. The CDR3 has 14 amino acids. After removal of 5 bases from V and 5 bases from J, the junction contained 6 bases not matched to a gene. Germline CDR1 is SQVTM and CDR2 is ANQGSEA. CDR3 residues: CSVRSGGADNEQFF. In DNA form, the CDR3 reads TGCAGCGTTCGGAGCGGGGGGGCCGACAATGAGCAGTTCTTC.

This clonotype has just a few counts. The chain joins TRBV20-1 to TRBJ2-4; D might be TRBD2 (6 bases). V lost 3 bases, J lost 2 bases, and 11 bases lay in between. The CDR3 is 14 amino acids. Germline V lookup: CDR1 DFQATT, CDR2 SNEGSKA (reference sequence). For the CDR3, the DNA is TGCAGTGCTAGTTTCGGGAGCCCCAAAAACATTCAGTACTTC. It codes for CSASFGSPKNIQYF.

The chain joins TRBV12-3 or TRBV12-4 to TRBJ1-2, with D possibly matching TRBD1 (5 bases). The CDR3 extends over 13 amino acids. Trimming took off 6 bases at V and 13 bases at J, with 21 bases between the two ends. In nucleotides, the CDR3 is TGTGCCAGCAGAGACTCCCGGGACCGGGTCCTCACCTTC. As protein: CASRDSRDRVLTF.

The chain uses TRBV7-2 and TRBJ2-2; D gene uncertain. The CDR3 consists of 14 residues. The germline V gene encodes CDR1 SGHTA and CDR2 FQGNSA. V was cut by 4 bases and J by 4 bases, with 10 bases left in between. The CDR3 region is CASSSEPITGELFF. The CDR3 DNA sequence: TGTGCCAGCAGCTCTGAGCCAATCACCGGGGAGCTGTTTTTT.

This chain links TRBV27 with TRBJ2-7; 7 nucleotides align to TRBD1. The CDR3 consists of 14 residues. V was pared by 6 bases and J by 2 bases, with 7 bases of the junction left unmatched. The V gene's germline CDR1 is MNHEY and CDR2 SMNVEV (reference sequence). The CDR3 bases are TGTGCCAGCAGACCGACAGGGATCCCCTACGAGCAGTACTTC. It translates to CASRPTGIPYEQYF.

V gene TRBV6-5 combines with J gene TRBJ2-3; D gene uncertain. The CDR3 is 11 residues long. The germline V gene encodes CDR1 MNHEY and CDR2 SVGAGI. Here the CDR3 reads CASVDGDTQYF. The CDR3 DNA reads as TGTGCGTCAGTCGACGGAGATACGCAGTATTTT.

The V gene is TRBV12-3 or TRBV12-4, the J gene TRBJ2-1; D perhaps matches TRBD2 (5 bases). V gave up 8 bases and J gave up 0 bases, with 11 bases separating them. The CDR3 covers 14 residues. CDR3 in amino acids: CASQPGSSYNEQFF. CDR3 DNA sequence: TGTGCCAGCCAACCTGGGAGCTCCTACAATGAGCAGTTCTTC.

In its sample, this clonotype was seen a few times. The J gene is TRBJ2-3, the V gene TRBV24-1; D is ambiguous. This CDR3 is built from 14 residues. Germline V gene sequence: CDR1 KGHDR, CDR2 SFDVKD. V lost 5 bases and J lost 2, with 10 bases in between. CDR3 amino acids: CATSGIGSTDTQYF. The CDR3 bases are TGTGCCACCAGTGGGATAGGCTCCACAGATACGCAGTATTTT.

This clonotype was detected only a few times. This chain connects TRBV20-1 to TRBJ2-5; D not resolved. The CDR3 consists of 14 residues. Germline assignment: CDR1 DFQATT and CDR2 SNEGSKA (reference sequence). Trimming stripped 0 bases from V and 1 base from J, with 9 bases between. The CDR3 protein is CSARDARIQETQYF. The CDR3 region has the DNA TGCAGTGCTAGAGATGCGCGGATCCAAGAGACCCAGTACTTC.

The chain combines TRBV7-9 with TRBJ1-4; 7 nucleotides line up with TRBD1. The CDR3 covers 13 residues. V lost 8 bases and J lost 8; bases outside the gene matches: 8. From germline, CDR1 is SEHNR and CDR2 FQNEAQ (reference sequence). CDR3 region: CASLGQGGEKLFF. The CDR3 DNA sequence: TGTGCCAGCCTCGGGCAGGGGGGCGAAAAACTGTTTTTT.

The sample holds a few counts of this clonotype. The gene calls are TRBV5-1 and TRBJ2-5; possible D gene TRBD1, 6 bases. CDR1 and CDR2 (germline): SGHRS, YFSETQ. Trimming left V 6 bases short and J 2 bases short, with 11 bases between. The CDR3 is 13 residues long. The CDR3 is CASNRGQQETQYF. The CDR3 DNA reads TGCGCCAGCAATCGGGGACAACAAGAGACCCAGTACTTC.

This rearrangement joins TRBV20-1 to TRBJ2-7, with D possibly TRBD2 on 5 matching bases. Germline V gene lookup returns CDR1 DFQATT and CDR2 SNEGSKA (reference sequence). V shed 5 bases and J shed 0 bases, with 14 bases lying between them. CDR3 size: 14 residues. CDR3 protein: CSAVEDWDSYEQYF. The CDR3 DNA is TGCAGTGCTGTAGAGGACTGGGACTCCTACGAGCAGTACTTC.